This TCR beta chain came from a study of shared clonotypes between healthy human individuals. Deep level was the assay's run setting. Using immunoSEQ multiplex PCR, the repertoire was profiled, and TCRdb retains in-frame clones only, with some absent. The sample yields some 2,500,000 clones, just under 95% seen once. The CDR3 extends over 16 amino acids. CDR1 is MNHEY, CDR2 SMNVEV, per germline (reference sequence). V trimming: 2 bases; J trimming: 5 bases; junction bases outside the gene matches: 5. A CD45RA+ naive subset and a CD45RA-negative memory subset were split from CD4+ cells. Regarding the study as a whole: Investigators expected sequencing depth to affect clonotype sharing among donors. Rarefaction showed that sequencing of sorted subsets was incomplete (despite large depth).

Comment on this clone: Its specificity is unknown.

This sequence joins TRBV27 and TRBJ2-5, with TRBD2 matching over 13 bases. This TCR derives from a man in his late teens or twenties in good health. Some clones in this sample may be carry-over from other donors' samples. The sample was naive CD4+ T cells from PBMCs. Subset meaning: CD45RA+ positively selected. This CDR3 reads CASSLTSGRALETQYF. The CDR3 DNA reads TGTGCCAGCAGTTTAACTAGCGGGAGGGCCCTTGAGACCCAGTACTTC.